This TCR beta chain is from a study of blood T cell repertoires in COVID-19. The wider study: The United States, Italy and Spain supplied acute and convalescent COVID-19 samples. Sources were T cells, B-cell-depleted T cells, or PBMCs; the material itself was cDNA or gDNA.

Germline CDR1 SGHTA, CDR2 FQGNSA. The CDR3 covers 16 residues. With V trimmed by 1 base and J by 8 bases, 7 bases remained unmatched. Per the authors' pipeline: Reference gene primer amplification yielded estimated nucleated cell counts. Profiled with immunoSEQ multiplex PCR; TCRdb holds only in-frame clones, not every one. V and J calls and clone size are given by that table; D and trimming were obtained from the DNA. This sample yields about 13,000 clones, of which around 90% are seen a single time; around 13% belongs to the top ten. The gene calls are TRBV7-2 and TRBJ1-4; 10 bases map to TRBD1. The clonotype was recovered from a human donor in a cohort sampled during active COVID-19. Sequenced material: peripheral blood. CDR3 nucleotide sequence: TGTGCCAGCAGCTTAGAAGGGACAGGGGTTGGAGAAAAACTGTTTTTT. This sequence encodes CASSLEGTGVGEKLFF. Drawing the rest from reference TRBV7-2 and TRBJ1-4, the complete variable domain is GAGVSQSPSNKVTEKGKDVELRCDPISGHTALYWYRQSLGQGLEFLIYFQGNSAPDKSGLPSDRFSAERTGGSVSTLTIQRTQQEDSAVYLCASSLEGTGVGEKLFFGSGTQLSVL.